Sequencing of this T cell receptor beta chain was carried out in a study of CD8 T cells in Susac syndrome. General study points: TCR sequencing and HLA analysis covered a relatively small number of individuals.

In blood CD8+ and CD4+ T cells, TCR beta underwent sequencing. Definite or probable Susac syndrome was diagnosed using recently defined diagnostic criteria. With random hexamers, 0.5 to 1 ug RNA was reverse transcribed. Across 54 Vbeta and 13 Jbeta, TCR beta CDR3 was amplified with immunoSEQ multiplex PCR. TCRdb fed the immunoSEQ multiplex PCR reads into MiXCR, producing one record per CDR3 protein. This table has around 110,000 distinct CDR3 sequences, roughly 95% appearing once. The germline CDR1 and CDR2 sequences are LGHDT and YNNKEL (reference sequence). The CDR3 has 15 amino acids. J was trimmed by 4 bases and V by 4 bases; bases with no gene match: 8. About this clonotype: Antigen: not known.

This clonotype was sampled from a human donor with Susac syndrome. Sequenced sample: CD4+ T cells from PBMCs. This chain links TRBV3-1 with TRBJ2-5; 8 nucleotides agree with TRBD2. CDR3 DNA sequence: TGTGCCAGCAGCCTCTCGGGACTAGTGTTAGAGACCCAGTACTTC. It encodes CASSLSGLVLETQYF.